One and the same sample provided the 31 T cell receptor beta chains below, sequenced in a study of blood T cell repertoires in COVID-19. Repertoires were generated with immunoSEQ multiplex PCR, while TCRdb's copy carries only in-frame clones and drops some. Here the sample spans 50,000 or so clones, more than 85% being singletons. The sequencing sample was made of peripheral blood. The receptors come from a woman older than 75 with acute or convalescent COVID-19.

The gene calls are TRBV18 and TRBJ2-7; the match to TRBD1 covers 8 bases. The germline gives CDR1 KGHSH, CDR2 LQKENI. CDR3 length: 15 residues. V shed 2 bases and J 5 bases; nucleotides not matched to a gene: 8. In nucleotides, the CDR3 is TGTGCCAGCTCACCAATGGGCAGGGGGCGTGACGAGCAGTACTTC. The encoded protein is CASSPMGRGRDEQYF.

The V call is TRBV4-2, the J call TRBJ1-1; maybe TRBD1 (6 bases). Germline V gives CDR1 LGHNA, CDR2 YNFKEQ. Deletions cut 0 bases from V and 5 bases from J, with 13 bases between. The CDR3 is 15 amino acids. CDR3 loop: CASSQDLAQGTEAFF. In DNA, the CDR3 is TGTGCCAGCAGCCAAGATCTCGCACAGGGAACTGAAGCTTTCTTT.

The J gene is TRBJ1-1, the V gene TRBV12-3 or TRBV12-4; D remains ambiguous. The CDR3 is made up of 13 amino acids. V lost 8 bases to trimming and J lost 0 bases, with 10 bases between them. The CDR3 nucleotides are TGTGCCAGCCGGGTCAGTATGAACACTGAAGCTTTCTTT. Encoded protein: CASRVSMNTEAFF.

This chain uses TRBV6-2 or TRBV6-3 with TRBJ2-2, with 15 bases that match TRBD2. V trimming: 6 bases; J trimming: 5 bases; junction bases outside the gene matches: 7. CDR3 length equals 17 residues. Germline V gives CDR1 MNHEY, CDR2 SVGEGT. The CDR3 coding sequence is TGTGCCAGCAGCCCCGGACTAGCGGGAGGGAGGACCGGGGAGCTGTTTTTT. Translated: CASSPGLAGGRTGELFF.

The chain combines TRBV27 with TRBJ1-2; possibly TRBD1 for D (6 bases). The CDR3 contains 13 residues. The germline V and J ends were trimmed by 5 bases and 8 bases, with 15 bases remaining between them. The germline CDR1 and CDR2 sequences are MNHEY and SMNVEV (reference sequence). The CDR3 coding sequence is TGTGCCAGCAGTCCTCAACAGGGTGCCGGCTACACCTTC. This codes for CASSPQQGAGYTF.

The gene calls are TRBV19 and TRBJ1-2; TRBD1 matches 7 bases. Trimming at V came to 1 base and at J to 4 bases, leaving 9 bases not matched to a gene. The germline CDR1 and CDR2 sequences are LNHDA and SQIVND (reference sequence). The length of the CDR3 is 16 residues. The CDR3 nucleotides are TGTGCCAGTAGTATAGTCCAAGGGGGCGAAATCTATGGCTACACCTTC. This translates into CASSIVQGGEIYGYTF.

The chain is built from TRBV12-3 or TRBV12-4 and TRBJ2-2; tentatively, D is TRBD1 (6 bases). CDR3 length equals 12 residues. Trimming took 6 bases from V and 7 from J, leaving 9 bases between them. CDR3 loop: CASRTGHGELFF. CDR3 DNA sequence: TGTGCCAGCAGAACAGGGCACGGGGAGCTGTTTTTT.

The CDR3 loop reads CASSQSRVGELFF. Here the CDR3 DNA reads TGCGCCAGCAGCCAGTCCCGAGTCGGGGAGCTGTTTTTT. The J gene is TRBJ2-2, the V gene TRBV4-1; no firm D call. V lost 3 bases and J lost 7, with 9 bases in between. The CDR3 sequence is 13 residues long. Germline-derived CDR1 and CDR2 are MGHRA and YSYEKL.

This clone was counted a few times. The chain couples TRBV30 to TRBJ1-5; D is unresolved. Germline CDR1 reads GTSNPN; CDR2 reads SVGIG (reference sequence). The CDR3 has 14 amino acids. V was shortened by 2 bases and J by 6 bases, with 14 bases between the two germline ends. CDR3 region: CAWSHGNRGQPQHF. In DNA form, the CDR3 reads TGTGCCTGGAGTCACGGGAATAGAGGTCAGCCCCAGCATTTT.

This clone was recorded a few times. The chain recombines TRBV7-9 with TRBJ1-3; D gene ambiguous. V was cut by 7 bases and J by 0 bases, with 10 bases left in between. Germline CDR1 reads SEHNR; CDR2 reads FQNEAQ (reference sequence). The CDR3 has 14 residues. The DNA of the CDR3 is TGTGCCAGCAACCGAGGAGGCTCTGGAAACACCATATATTTT. Protein sequence: CASNRGGSGNTIYF.

The J gene is TRBJ2-2, the V gene TRBV6-5; D gene ambiguous. CDR3 size: 16 residues. Trimming left V 0 bases short and J 4 bases short, with 12 bases between. CDR1 is MNHEY, CDR2 SVGAGI, per germline. CDR3 nucleotides: TGTGCCAGCAGTTACTCGGGCCCTCAGAGCACCGGGGAGCTGTTTTTT. Translation gives CASSYSGPQSTGELFF.

The table lists this clone with a count of one. This chain links TRBV7-2 with TRBJ1-1, with TRBD1 matching 10 bases. Trimming cost V 5 bases and J 7 bases; bases outside gene matches: 13. The germline V gene has CDR1 SGHTA and CDR2 FQGNSA. This CDR3 spans 16 amino acids. CDR3 sequence reads: CASSQRGQGKGGEAFF. The DNA of the CDR3 is TGTGCCAGCAGCCAAAGGGGACAGGGGAAAGGAGGTGAAGCTTTCTTT.

The chain uses TRBV11-3 and TRBJ2-7; 7 bases match TRBD1. Germline-derived CDR1 and CDR2 are SGHNT and YENEEA. The V gene end was trimmed by 5 bases and the J gene end by 6 bases; junction bases not matched to a gene: 4. The CDR3 loop spans 12 amino acids. In nucleotides, the CDR3 is TGTGCCAGCAGCATAGGACAGGCCGAGCAGTACTTC. It specifies CASSIGQAEQYF.

CDR3 in amino acids: CASSQRWRVYAGAGENTGELFF. DNA for the CDR3: TGTGCCAGCAGCCAGAGATGGAGGGTATATGCAGGAGCGGGAGAGAACACCGGGGAGCTGTTTTTT. V and J are TRBV3-1 (or the pseudogene TRBV3-2) and TRBJ2-2; 8 positions agree with TRBD2. The CDR3 is 22 residues long. The germline CDR1 and CDR2 sequences are LGHDT and YNNKEL (reference sequence). The trim removed 3 bases at V and 1 base at J, leaving 22 bases unmatched.

A few counts support this clone. V and J are TRBV19 and TRBJ1-6; no definite D call. The CDR3 has 13 residues. V gave up 5 bases and J gave up 7 bases, with 9 bases separating them. The germline V gene encodes CDR1 LNHDA and CDR2 SQIVND (reference sequence). As DNA, the CDR3 is TGTGCCAGTAGTGCCGACTGGAATTCACCCCTCCACTTT. Protein sequence: CASSADWNSPLHF.

Points on this clone: This same CDR3 is encoded by further DNA sequences in the sample. The chain recombines TRBV18 with TRBJ1-2; 7 bases are shared with TRBD1. The V gene end was trimmed by 3 bases and the J gene end by 6 bases; junction bases not matched to a gene: 4. The germline CDR1 and CDR2 sequences are KGHSH and LQKENI. There are 13 residues in the CDR3. DNA of the CDR3: TGTGCCAGCTCACCCCTCACAGGGGATGGCTACACCTTC. It specifies CASSPLTGDGYTF.

The gene calls are TRBV6-5 and TRBJ2-7, with D perhaps TRBD2 (5 bases). The CDR3 spans 14 residues. Per germline, CDR1 MNHEY and CDR2 SVGAGI. V was cut by 3 bases and J by 5 bases, with 14 bases left in between. CDR3 sequence: CASSYRERWDEQYF. CDR3 sequence (DNA): TGTGCCAGCAGTTATCGGGAACGTTGGGACGAGCAGTACTTC.

Note on this clone: The junction shows a germline mismatch at one end, possibly a read error. The CDR3 DNA is TGCAGCGTAGAAGGGGAGTCTAGCTATGGCTACACCTTC. It encodes CSVEGESSYGYTF. The chain has TRBV29-1 and TRBJ1-2; D might be TRBD1 (5 bases). The CDR3 is made up of 13 amino acids. Germline CDR1 and CDR2: SQVTM and ANQGSEA.

The V and J genes are TRBV6-5 and TRBJ1-1, with 7 positions matching TRBD1. Trimming removed 0 bases from V and 5 bases from J; junction bases left unmatched: 6. The CDR3 has 15 residues. Germline CDR1 is MNHEY and CDR2 is SVGAGI. CDR3 sequence reads: CASSYSLQGDTEAFF. The CDR3 DNA follows: TGTGCCAGCAGTTACTCTCTGCAGGGGGATACTGAAGCTTTCTTT.

This clone has only one observation. This rearrangement joins TRBV3-1 (or the pseudogene TRBV3-2) to TRBJ2-7, with TRBD2 identical over 11 bases. Germline V gene data show CDR1 as LGHDT and CDR2 as YNNKEL (reference sequence). This CDR3 region has 15 residues. The ends lost 4 bases at V and 7 bases at J; junction bases unmatched: 9. CDR3 nucleotide sequence: TGTGCCAGCAGCCGCGCGACTAGCGGGAATGGAGAGCAGTACTTC. This translates into CASSRATSGNGEQYF.

This sequence joins TRBV28 and TRBJ1-5, with 10 bases fitting TRBD1. Per the germline V gene, CDR1 is MDHEN and CDR2 is SYDVKM. J was trimmed by 4 bases and V by 6 bases; bases with no gene match: 3. The CDR3 contains 14 residues. The CDR3 bases are TGTGCCAGCAGCCCGGGACAGGGGAATCAGCCCCAGCATTTT. It translates to CASSPGQGNQPQHF. Full variable domain (remainder filled in from reference TRBV28 and TRBJ1-5): DVKVTQSSRYLVKRTGEKVFLECVQDMDHENMFWYRQDPGLGLRLIYFSYDVKMKEKGDIPEGYSVSREKKERFSLILESASTNQTSMYLCASSPGQGNQPQHFGDGTRLSIL.

The chain recombines TRBV5-5 with TRBJ2-1; 8 positions agree with TRBD2. The germline V gene has CDR1 SGHKS and CDR2 YYEKEE (reference sequence). With V trimmed by 4 bases and J by 5 bases, 14 bases remained unmatched. The length of the CDR3 is 17 residues. CDR3 DNA: TGTGCCAGCAGCCTGGAGGGACGAGTAGCGGGAAACAATGAGCAGTTCTTC. The encoded protein is CASSLEGRVAGNNEQFF.

CDR3 DNA sequence: TGTGCCAGCAGCTTAAGCGGGGGGCAAAATGAAAAACTGTTTTTT. Translated, it gives CASSLSGGQNEKLFF. V is TRBV7-2 and J is TRBJ1-4, with D perhaps TRBD1 (6 bases). This CDR3 region has 15 residues. V lost 2 bases, J lost 5 bases, and 12 bases lay in between. Germline assignment: CDR1 SGHTA and CDR2 FQGNSA.

The J gene is TRBJ2-7, the V gene TRBV14; 10 bases are a match to TRBD1. Per germline, CDR1 SGHDN and CDR2 FVKESK. This CDR3 contains 15 residues. J lost 2 bases, V lost 3 bases, and 4 bases had no gene match. CDR3 nucleotides: TGTGCCAGCAGCCATGACAGGGGGCAAACCTACGAGCAGTACTTC. It encodes CASSHDRGQTYEQYF. The whole variable domain, remainder taken from reference TRBV14 and TRBJ2-7, is EAGVTQFPSHSVIEKGQTVTLRCDPISGHDNLYWYRRVMGKEIKFLLHFVKESKQDESGMPNNRFLAERTGGTYSTLKVQPAELEDSGVYFCASSHDRGQTYEQYFGPGTRLTVT.

The sample holds a few counts of this clone. The genes are TRBV27 and TRBJ1-6; TRBD1 agrees at 8 bases. J was trimmed by 10 bases and V by 6 bases; bases with no gene match: 14. Germline assignment: CDR1 MNHEY and CDR2 SMNVEV (reference sequence). This CDR3 has 16 residues. CDR3 nucleotide sequence: TGTGCCAGCAGCCTGGACTACAGGGGGAGGCAGTCACCCCTCCACTTT. Protein product: CASSLDYRGRQSPLHF.

The V call is TRBV6-5, the J call TRBJ1-4; the match to TRBD1 covers 8 bases. J was trimmed by 6 bases and V by 3 bases; bases with no gene match: 6. The CDR3 extends over 15 amino acids. Looked up from germline, CDR1 is MNHEY and CDR2 is SVGAGI. CDR3 DNA: TGTGCCAGCAGTTATTCAGGGGGCCCGGATGAAAAACTGTTTTTT. This translates into CASSYSGGPDEKLFF.

This chain uses TRBV18 with TRBJ2-1; TRBD2 matches 10 bases. This CDR3 comprises 15 residues. Germline V gene data show CDR1 as KGHSH and CDR2 as LQKENI. Trimming removed 3 bases from V and 6 bases from J; junction bases left unmatched: 5. The CDR3 DNA is TGTGCCAGCTCACCTCTAGCGGGAGAGTCCAATGAGCAGTTCTTC. Translation: CASSPLAGESNEQFF.

The chain couples TRBV24-1 to TRBJ2-3; TRBD1 matches 7 bases. J lost 0 bases, V lost 3 bases, and 2 bases had no gene match. From germline, CDR1 is KGHDR and CDR2 SFDVKD. The CDR3 runs 15 residues. The CDR3 DNA reads as TGTGCCACCAGTGATCCGACAGGGAGCACAGATACGCAGTATTTT. This gives the protein CATSDPTGSTDTQYF.

The rearrangement uses TRBV3-1 (or the pseudogene TRBV3-2) and TRBJ1-1; no firm D call. Germline V gene sequence: CDR1 LGHDT, CDR2 YNNKEL (reference sequence). The germline V and J ends were trimmed by 1 base and 10 bases, with 13 bases remaining between them. This CDR3 has 13 amino acids. In DNA form, the CDR3 reads TGTGCCAGCAGCCAAGCGGGTCGAAGAGGAGCTTTCTTT. Translated, it gives CASSQAGRRGAFF.

This chain links TRBV18 with TRBJ2-1; tentatively, D is TRBD2 (6 bases). The CDR3 is 17 amino acids. CDR1 KGHSH and CDR2 LQKENI come from the germline V gene. V gave up 3 bases and J gave up 5 bases, with 20 bases separating them. CDR3 amino acids: CASSPEGTGYLNNEQFF. The CDR3 coding sequence is TGTGCCAGCTCACCGGAAGGGACTGGATATCTTAACAATGAGCAGTTCTTC.

This chain uses TRBV7-3 with TRBJ2-7; D is ambiguous. Trimming left V 5 bases short and J 0 bases short, with 20 bases between. Germline CDR1 is SGHTA and CDR2 is FQGTGA. The CDR3 is made up of 17 amino acids. This chain's CDR3 is CASSPPIGYRSSYEQYF. CDR3 in DNA: TGTGCCAGCAGCCCCCCCATAGGATATCGGAGCTCCTACGAGCAGTACTTC.